This T cell receptor beta chain appears in the sequencing data of a study of blood T cell repertoires in COVID-19. TCRdb's table, derived via immunoSEQ multiplex PCR, lists solely in-frame clones and lacks some. The sample has a few hundred thousand clones; about nine tenths are singletons. The CDR3 consists of 17 residues. In germline, CDR1 is MNHEY, CDR2 SMNVEV (reference sequence). The V end was cut by 5 bases, the J end by 4 bases, with 20 bases between. The TCR sequence derives from a woman aged 45 to 65 with COVID-19, enrolled during active disease. The chain recombines TRBV27 with TRBJ1-4; D is possibly TRBD1 (5 bases). The sample was peripheral blood. DNA for the CDR3: TGTGCCAGCAGTCTCCGACAGACCAGAGCTTATAATGAAAAACTGTTTTTT. Its translation: CASSLRQTRAYNEKLFF.